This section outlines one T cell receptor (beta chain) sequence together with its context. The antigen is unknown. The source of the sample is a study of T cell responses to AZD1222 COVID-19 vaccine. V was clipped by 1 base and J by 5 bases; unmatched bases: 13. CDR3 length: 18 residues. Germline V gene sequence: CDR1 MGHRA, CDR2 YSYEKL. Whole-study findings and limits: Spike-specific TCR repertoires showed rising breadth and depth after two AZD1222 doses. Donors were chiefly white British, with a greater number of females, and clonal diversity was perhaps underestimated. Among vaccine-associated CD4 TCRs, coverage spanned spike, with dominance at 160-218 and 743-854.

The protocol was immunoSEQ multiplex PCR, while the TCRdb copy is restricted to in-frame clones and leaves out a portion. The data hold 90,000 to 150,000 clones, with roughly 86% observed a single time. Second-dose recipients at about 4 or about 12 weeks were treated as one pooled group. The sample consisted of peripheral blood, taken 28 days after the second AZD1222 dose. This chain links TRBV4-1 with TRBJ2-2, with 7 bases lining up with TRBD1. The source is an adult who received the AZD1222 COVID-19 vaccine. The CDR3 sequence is CASSQVILRQGKTGELFF. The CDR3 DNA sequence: TGCGCCAGCAGCCAAGTAATTCTAAGACAGGGTAAAACCGGGGAGCTGTTTTTT.